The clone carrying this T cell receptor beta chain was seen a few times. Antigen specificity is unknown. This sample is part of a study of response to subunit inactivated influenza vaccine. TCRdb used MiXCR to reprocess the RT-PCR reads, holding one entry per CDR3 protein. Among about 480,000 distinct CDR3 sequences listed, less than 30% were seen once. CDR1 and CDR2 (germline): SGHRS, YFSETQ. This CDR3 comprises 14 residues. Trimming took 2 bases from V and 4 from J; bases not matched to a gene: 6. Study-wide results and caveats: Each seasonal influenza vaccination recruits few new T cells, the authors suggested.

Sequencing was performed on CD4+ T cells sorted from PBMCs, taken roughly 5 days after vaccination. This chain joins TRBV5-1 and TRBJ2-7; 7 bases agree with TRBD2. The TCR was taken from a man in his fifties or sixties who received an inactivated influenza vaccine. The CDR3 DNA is TGCGCCAGCAGCTTACGGGGGGAGGTTTACGAGCAGTACTTC. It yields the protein CASSLRGEVYEQYF.